The rows below give T cell receptor beta chains drawn from one sample of a study of T-cell reconstitution after alpha-beta-depleted transplantation in children. TCRdb processed the PCR reads anew with MiXCR; each CDR3 protein has one entry. The sample carries roughly 300,000 distinct CDR3 sequences, approximately 9.6% recorded once. This specimen consisted of PBMCs from the stem cell graft donor, obtained from the stem cell graft. Receptor source: a human donor who donated a stem cell graft to a child with SCID. Both conserved end residues are part of each CDR3. A D gene is named only where the DNA matches it firmly. Clone size is given for some rows only: seen once, a few or many times, or a class if the clone is expanded.

j_call clone_size v_call d_call cdr3_nt cdr3_aa
TRBJ2-2 . TRBV5-1 . TGCGCCAGCAGCTTGGACGGGAAGAACACCGGGGAGCTGTTTTTT CASSLDGKNTGELFF
TRBJ2-7 few TRBV18 TRBD1 TGTGCCAGCTCACCACCGTCGGGACAGGGCTACGAGCAGTACTTC CASSPPSGQGYEQYF
TRBJ1-2 many TRBV7-8 . TGTGCCAGCAGCTTAGTAGGGATCGAATATGGCTACACCTTC CASSLVGIEYGYTF
TRBJ1-1 many TRBV5-1 . TGCGCCAGCTACCCAAGGGGCAGGGTGGACACTGAAGCTTTCTTT CASYPRGRVDTEAFF
TRBJ2-7 . TRBV12-3/TRBV12-4 TRBD1 TGTGCCAGCAATTCGACCCCCCGGGACAGAGAGCAGTACTTC CASNSTPRDREQYF
TRBJ2-1 few TRBV29-1 . TGCAGCGTACCTCGGCCAGGGATCTACAATGAGCAGTTCTTC CSVPRPGIYNEQFF
TRBJ2-1 . TRBV3-1 TRBD1 TGTGCCAGCAGCCGGACAGGGAGCAATGAGCAGTTCTTC CASSRTGSNEQFF
TRBJ1-5 . TRBV4-2 . TGTGCCAGCAGCCAAGCCAGAAGTAATCAGCCCCAGCATTTT CASSQARSNQPQHF
TRBJ2-3 . TRBV12-3/TRBV12-4 . TGTGCCAGCAGTAACAGGGCCCGGGCAGATACGCAGTATTTT CASSNRARADTQYF
TRBJ2-3 few TRBV27 . TGTGCCAGCAGTTTATCGATGGGCACAGATACGCAGTATTTT CASSLSMGTDTQYF
TRBJ1-1 few TRBV18 . TGTGCCAGCTCACCGCTTACCGACAGGGAAGCTTTCTTT CASSPLTDREAFF
TRBJ2-7 . TRBV4-1 TRBD1 TGCGCCAGCAGCCAATTAACCGGGACAGGGGTCTCCTACGAGCAGTACTTC CASSQLTGTGVSYEQYF
TRBJ2-3 few TRBV7-9 TRBD2 TGTGCCAGCAGCTTAGCTGGGGGAGGGAATACAGATACGCAGTATTTT CASSLAGGGNTDTQYF
TRBJ2-1 . TRBV12-3/TRBV12-4 . TGTGCCAGCAGCATAGGGGGTCGTGAGCAGTTCTTC CASSIGGREQFF
TRBJ2-2 . TRBV7-2 . TGTGCCAGCAGCACCCCAAGAACCGGGGAGCTGTTTTTT CASSTPRTGELFF
TRBJ2-5 . TRBV20-1 TRBD2 TGCAGTGCTCCCGACGGACTAGCGGGGGGGACCCGAAAAGAAGAGACCCAGTACTTC CSAPDGLAGGTRKEETQYF
TRBJ2-3 . TRBV3-1 . TGTGCCTGCACCCAAGTGGGGCCTTGGACAGATACGCAGTATTTT CACTQVGPWTDTQYF
TRBJ2-7 few TRBV7-8 . TGTGCCAGCAGCTTAGGGGGGATTTCATCCTACGAGCAGTACTTC CASSLGGISSYEQYF
TRBJ2-2 . TRBV7-8 TRBD1 TGTGCCAGCCCAGGGCGGGGACAGGGAGGCGGCGGGGAGCTGTTTTTT CASPGRGQGGGGELFF
TRBJ2-3 . TRBV5-1 TRBD2 TGCGCCAGCAGCTTGGTTCTAGCGGGGGGTCAAGATACGCAGTATTTT CASSLVLAGGQDTQYF
TRBJ1-1 . TRBV21-1 . TGTGCCAGCAGCAAGATTAGTCGGGGAACTTTCTTT CASSKISRGTFF
TRBJ2-7 few TRBV3-1 . TGTGCCAGCAGCCAAGTTAGGGGCCGCGAGCAGTACTTC CASSQVRGREQYF
TRBJ1-2 few TRBV12-3/TRBV12-4 . TGTGCCAGCAGTTCAATCTCCGGGACCATTTATGGCTACACCTTC CASSSISGTIYGYTF
TRBJ1-1 many TRBV5-1 . TGCGCCAGCAGCTCTCAGTTAGTAGGACGAACTGAAGCTTTCTTT CASSSQLVGRTEAFF
TRBJ2-5 . TRBV11-2 TRBD1 TGTGCCAGCAGCCCAATCCCGGGACAGAAAGAGACCCAGTACTTC CASSPIPGQKETQYF
TRBJ1-2 . TRBV29-1 TRBD1 TGCAGCGGGTCGACAGGGGGCCCCGTCTATGGCTACACCTTC CSGSTGGPVYGYTF
TRBJ1-1 . TRBV7-6 . TGTGCCAGCAGCTTACGTGCTGGGGGGACGACTGAAGCTTTCTTT CASSLRAGGTTEAFF
TRBJ2-2 few TRBV10-3 . TGTGCCATCAGTGAGTTTACCGGGGAGCTGTTTTTT CAISEFTGELFF
TRBJ2-1 . TRBV7-2 . TGTGCCAGCAGCTTGTCCGGGGGTTACTCCTACAATGAGCAGTTCTTC CASSLSGGYSYNEQFF
TRBJ1-1 many TRBV5-1 . TGCGCCAGCAGCGCTGACAGCATGAACACTGAAGCTTTCTTT CASSADSMNTEAFF
TRBJ2-3 . TRBV5-4 . TGTGCCAGCAGCCACCCGTCCCTCCCTACAGATACGCAGTATTTT CASSHPSLPTDTQYF
TRBJ2-1 . TRBV5-1 TRBD2 TGCGCCAGCAGCTTGGACCTAGCGGGGGGGATTGAGCAGTTCTTC CASSLDLAGGIEQFF
TRBJ2-1 few TRBV29-1 . TGCAGCGTCCCCGATTCTCGTTCTTACAATGAGCAGTTCTTC CSVPDSRSYNEQFF
TRBJ1-2 . TRBV7-9 . TGTGCCAGCAGAGGGGAACCTAAGGACGCAAGTAACTATGGCTACACCTTC CASRGEPKDASNYGYTF
TRBJ2-3 few TRBV5-1 TRBD2 TGCGCCAGCAGTCAAACCCTTAGCGGGGCGCCCACAGATACGCAGTATTTT CASSQTLSGAPTDTQYF
TRBJ2-2 few TRBV7-8 . TGTGCCAGCAGCCCGCGGGCAGGAGTCACCGGGGAGCTGTTTTTT CASSPRAGVTGELFF
TRBJ2-7 few TRBV24-1 . TGTGCCACCAGTGCCGACCATGGGGGCGAGCAGTACTTC CATSADHGGEQYF
TRBJ2-3 few TRBV5-1 TRBD2 TGCGCCAGCAGCGAGAACGGGGGGTTGGAAGATACGCAGTATTTT CASSENGGLEDTQYF
TRBJ1-1 . TRBV12-3/TRBV12-4 . TGTGCCAGCAGTTTAGTTGGACAGTTCCTTGAAGCTTTCTTT CASSLVGQFLEAFF
TRBJ1-1 . TRBV5-1 . TGCGCCAGCAGCTCGGACCTAGGGGACACTGAAGCTTTCTTT CASSSDLGDTEAFF
TRBJ1-2 many TRBV2 . TGTGCCAGCAAGGAAGGGTACAGCTACAACTATGGCTACACCTTC CASKEGYSYNYGYTF
TRBJ2-2 few TRBV7-7 . TGTGCTACGAAACTGACCCCGAACACCGGGGAGCTGTTTTTT CATKLTPNTGELFF
TRBJ2-5 . TRBV11-2 . TGTGCCAGCAGCACCCCCCGGGACATGCTGACCCAGTACTTC CASSTPRDMLTQYF
TRBJ2-3 many TRBV12-3/TRBV12-4 . TGTGCCAGCAGCCCTAGCACGCATACGCAGTATTTT CASSPSTHTQYF
TRBJ1-4 many TRBV25-1 . TGTGCCAGCAGTGAAGCTCTGGGGGTTGCGGAAAAACTGTTTTTT CASSEALGVAEKLFF
TRBJ2-1 few TRBV4-2 TRBD1 TGTGCCAGTCAGGGGGTCAATTCCTACAATGAGCAGTTCTTC CASQGVNSYNEQFF
TRBJ2-3 many TRBV10-3 . TGTGCCATCAGTCAGACGGGCCAAGCTACAGATACGCAGTATTTT CAISQTGQATDTQYF
TRBJ1-6 few TRBV18 . TGTGCCAGCCTACGACCCGGGACTAGTCGTTCACCCCTCCACTTT CASLRPGTSRSPLHF
TRBJ2-3 . TRBV20-1 TRBD2 TGCAGTGCTAGAGACCTAGCGGGGGGAGGAGATACGCAGTATTTT CSARDLAGGGDTQYF
TRBJ1-2 . TRBV3-1 . TGTGCCAGCAGCGAAGATCGTGGCAGTTGGGGCTACACCTTC CASSEDRGSWGYTF
TRBJ1-5 . TRBV12-5 . TGTGCTAGTGGCTCTCCGGGACTCAATCAGCCCCAGCATTTT CASGSPGLNQPQHF
TRBJ2-7 few TRBV2 . TGTGCCAGCAGTGAAGGGGCAGGGCGTTTCGAGCAGTACTTC CASSEGAGRFEQYF
TRBJ2-3 . TRBV6-1 TRBD2 TGTGCCAGCAGTCAAGGACTAGCCACAGATACGCAGTATTTT CASSQGLATDTQYF